This T cell receptor (beta chain) was recorded in a study of shared clonotypes between healthy human individuals. Study observations and caveats: Represented diversity (both genetic and exposure-history) was limited by the small number of donors.

All donors were healthy HIV-negative adults lacking recent acute infections or vaccinations. Caucasian adults residing in Nashville, Tennessee made up all the donors. CD45RA+ naive and CD45RA-negative memory subsets were separated from CD4+ cells. About this clone: As yet, its antigen is unknown.

Germline V gene data show CDR1 as SSHAT and CDR2 as FNYEAQ (reference sequence). Trimming took 8 bases from V and 6 from J, leaving 11 bases between them. The CDR3 has 11 residues. Sequencing was performed with immunoSEQ multiplex PCR; in TCRdb, only in-frame clones are kept and a portion is missing. Of 1.4 million to 1.5 million clones listed, approximately 97% are singletons. The source material was naive CD4+ T cells sorted from blood. Subset noted: CD45RA+ positively selected. The gene calls are TRBV7-7 and TRBJ2-7; the D call may be TRBD1 or TRBD2 (5 bases each). This TCR was sampled from a man in his thirties or forties in good health. CDR3 nucleotide sequence: TGTGCCAGCTCGGGGCTCAGCGAGCAGTACTTC. Its protein product is CASSGLSEQYF.